This T cell receptor (beta chain) appears in the sequencing data of a study of metastatic and nonmetastatic thyroid tumors. Ahead of thyroid surgery, no patient had received treatment of any kind. The V and J ends lost 7 bases and 8 bases respectively, with 15 bases between them. CDR3 size: 13 residues. TCRdb re-clonotyped the PCR reads through MiXCR. The sample comprises approximately 32,000 clones, 20% to 25% of which are singletons, and about 3% rests with the top ten. The table lists this clone with many counts. The sequence was obtained from a male donor with papillary thyroid cancer or a benign thyroid nodule (not recorded which). Some clones in this sample may be carry-over from other donors' samples. Sequenced: tumor tissue. The chain links TRBV12-3 or TRBV12-4 to TRBJ2-4; D is possibly TRBD2 (6 bases). CDR3 protein: CASKKGTGDIQYF. The CDR3 DNA follows: TGTGCCAGCAAAAAGGGGACGGGAGACATTCAGTACTTC.